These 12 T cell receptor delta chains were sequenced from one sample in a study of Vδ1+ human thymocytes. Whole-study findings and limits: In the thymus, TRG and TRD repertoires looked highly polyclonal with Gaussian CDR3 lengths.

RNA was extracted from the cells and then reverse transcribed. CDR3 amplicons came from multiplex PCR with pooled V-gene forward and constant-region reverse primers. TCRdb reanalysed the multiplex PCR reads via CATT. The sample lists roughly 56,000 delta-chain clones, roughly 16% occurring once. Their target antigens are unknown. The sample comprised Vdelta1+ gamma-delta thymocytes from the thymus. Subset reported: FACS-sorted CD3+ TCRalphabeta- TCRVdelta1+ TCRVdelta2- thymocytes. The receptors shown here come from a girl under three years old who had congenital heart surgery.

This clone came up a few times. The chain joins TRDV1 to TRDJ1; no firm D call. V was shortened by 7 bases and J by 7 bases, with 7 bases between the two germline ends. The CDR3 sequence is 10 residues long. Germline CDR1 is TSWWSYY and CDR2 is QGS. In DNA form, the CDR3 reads TGTGCTCTTGCCGATGGTAAACTCATCTTT. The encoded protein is CALADGKLIF.

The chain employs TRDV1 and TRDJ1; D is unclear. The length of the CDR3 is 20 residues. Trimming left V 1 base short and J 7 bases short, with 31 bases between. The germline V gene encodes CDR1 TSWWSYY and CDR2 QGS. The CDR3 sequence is CALGEPAGASVLFTSLKLIF. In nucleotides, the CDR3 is TGTGCTCTTGGGGAACCGGCGGGAGCCTCTGTACTGTTTACGTCGCTTAAACTCATCTTT.

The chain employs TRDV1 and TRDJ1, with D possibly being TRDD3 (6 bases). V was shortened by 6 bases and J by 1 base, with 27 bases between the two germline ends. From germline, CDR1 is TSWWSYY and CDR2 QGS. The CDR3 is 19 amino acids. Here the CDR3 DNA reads TGTGCTCTTGGACCCCCGGCGGCTGGGGAGCCTAGGTGCACCGATAAACTCATCTTT. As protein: CALGPPAAGEPRCTDKLIF.

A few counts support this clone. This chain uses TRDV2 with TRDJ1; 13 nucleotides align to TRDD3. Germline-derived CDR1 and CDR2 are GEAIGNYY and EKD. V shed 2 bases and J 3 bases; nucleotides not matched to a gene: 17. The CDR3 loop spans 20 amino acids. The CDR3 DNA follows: TGTGCCTGTGACAAGCCCTTACCCCTACTGGGGGATACGCACCCCGATAAACTCATCTTT. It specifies CACDKPLPLLGDTHPDKLIF.

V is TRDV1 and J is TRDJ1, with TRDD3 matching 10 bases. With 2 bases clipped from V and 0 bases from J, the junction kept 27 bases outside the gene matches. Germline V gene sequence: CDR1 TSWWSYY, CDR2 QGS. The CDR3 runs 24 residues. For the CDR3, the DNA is TGTGCTCTTGGGGAATTGGGGGCGCGGCTACGTGCCGGACTGGGGGATCGCTACACCGATAAACTCATCTTT. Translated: CALGELGARLRAGLGDRYTDKLIF.

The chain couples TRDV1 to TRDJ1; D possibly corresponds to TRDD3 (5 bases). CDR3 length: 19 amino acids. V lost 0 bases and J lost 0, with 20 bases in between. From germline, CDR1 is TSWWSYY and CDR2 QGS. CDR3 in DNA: TGTGCTCTTGGGGAACTACGCCAGGGGACCCGCTATGACACCGATAAACTCATCTTT. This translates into CALGELRQGTRYDTDKLIF.

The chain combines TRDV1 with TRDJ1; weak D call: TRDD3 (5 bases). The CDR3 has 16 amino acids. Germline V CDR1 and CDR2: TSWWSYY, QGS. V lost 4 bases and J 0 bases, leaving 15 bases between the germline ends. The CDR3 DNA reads TGTGCTCTTGGGGGCCTTTCAGGGGACGACACCGATAAACTCATCTTT. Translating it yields CALGGLSGDDTDKLIF.

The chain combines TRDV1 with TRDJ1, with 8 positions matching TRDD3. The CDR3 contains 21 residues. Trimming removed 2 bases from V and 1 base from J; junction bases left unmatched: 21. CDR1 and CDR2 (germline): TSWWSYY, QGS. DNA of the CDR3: TGTGCTCTTGGGGAAACTCGTTTTCCGTCCTTACTGGGGGCCTTCACCGATAAACTCATCTTT. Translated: CALGETRFPSLLGAFTDKLIF.

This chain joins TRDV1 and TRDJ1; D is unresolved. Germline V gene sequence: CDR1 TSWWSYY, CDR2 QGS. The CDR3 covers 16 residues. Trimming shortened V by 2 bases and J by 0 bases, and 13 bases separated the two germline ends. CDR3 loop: CALGERKSEYTDKLIF. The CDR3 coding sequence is TGTGCTCTTGGGGAAAGGAAGTCGGAATACACCGATAAACTCATCTTT.

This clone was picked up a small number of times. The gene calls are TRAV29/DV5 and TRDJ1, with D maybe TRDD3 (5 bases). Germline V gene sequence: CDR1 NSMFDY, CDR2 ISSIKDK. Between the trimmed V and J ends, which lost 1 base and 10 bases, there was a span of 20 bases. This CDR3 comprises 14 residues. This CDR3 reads CAASPPGTPRGLIF. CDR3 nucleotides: TGTGCAGCAAGCCCCCCGGGGACCCCAAGAGGACTCATCTTT. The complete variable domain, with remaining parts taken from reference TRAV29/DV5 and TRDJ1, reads DQQVKQNSPSLSVQEGRISILNCDYTNSMFDYFLWYKKYPAEGPTFLISISSIKDKNEDGRFTVFLNKSAKHLSLHIVPSQPGDSAVYFCAASPPGTPRGLIFGKGTRVTVEP.

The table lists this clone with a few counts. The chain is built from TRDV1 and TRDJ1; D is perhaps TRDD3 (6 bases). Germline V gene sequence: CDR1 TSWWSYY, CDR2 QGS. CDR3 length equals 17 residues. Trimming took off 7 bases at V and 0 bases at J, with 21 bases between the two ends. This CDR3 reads CALVALRLGIYTDKLIF. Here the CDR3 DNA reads TGTGCTCTTGTAGCCCTACGCCTGGGGATTTACACCGATAAACTCATCTTT.

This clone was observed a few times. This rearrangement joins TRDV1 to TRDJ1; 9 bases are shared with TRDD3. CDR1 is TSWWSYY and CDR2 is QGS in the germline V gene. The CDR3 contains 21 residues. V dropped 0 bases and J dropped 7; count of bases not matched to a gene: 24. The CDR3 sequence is CALGELASRQIPRGYGVKLIF. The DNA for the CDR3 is TGTGCTCTTGGGGAACTGGCCTCTCGTCAGATCCCCCGGGGATACGGGGTTAAACTCATCTTT.